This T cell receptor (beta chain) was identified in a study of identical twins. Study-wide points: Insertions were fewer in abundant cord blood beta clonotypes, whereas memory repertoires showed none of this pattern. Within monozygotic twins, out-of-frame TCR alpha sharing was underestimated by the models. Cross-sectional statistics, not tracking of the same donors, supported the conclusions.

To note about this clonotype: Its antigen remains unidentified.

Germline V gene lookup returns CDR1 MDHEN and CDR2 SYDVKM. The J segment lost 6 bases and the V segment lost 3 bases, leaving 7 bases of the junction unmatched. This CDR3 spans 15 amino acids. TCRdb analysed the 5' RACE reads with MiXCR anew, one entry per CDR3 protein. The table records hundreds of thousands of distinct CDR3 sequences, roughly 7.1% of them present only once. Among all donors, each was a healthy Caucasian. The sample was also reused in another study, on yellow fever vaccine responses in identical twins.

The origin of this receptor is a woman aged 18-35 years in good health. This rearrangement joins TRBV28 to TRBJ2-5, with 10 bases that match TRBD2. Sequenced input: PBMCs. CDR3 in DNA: TGTGCCAGCAGTTTCACCGGGACTAGCGAGAAGACCCAGTACTTC. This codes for CASSFTGTSEKTQYF.